The next 27 T cell receptor beta chains were all read from a single sample in a study of T cell responses to AZD1222 COVID-19 vaccine. Generated by immunoSEQ multiplex PCR, the TCRdb table keeps only in-frame clones and is missing some. The data show 120,000 to 150,000 clones, about 88% seen once. The sequencing used peripheral blood, collected 28 days after the second AZD1222 dose. The receptors derive from an adult who received the AZD1222 COVID-19 vaccine.

This clone turned up a few times. V is TRBV15 and J is TRBJ1-5; TRBD1 agrees at 8 bases. V was clipped by 3 bases and J by 6 bases; unmatched bases: 7. This CDR3 has 15 residues. Germline V lookup: CDR1 LNHNV, CDR2 YYDKDF (reference sequence). The CDR3 nucleotides are TGTGCCACCAGCAGGGCCGGACAGGGAAGTCAGCCCCAGCATTTT. This gives the protein CATSRAGQGSQPQHF. The entire variable domain, with the rest obtained from reference TRBV15 and TRBJ1-5, is as follows: DAMVIQNPRYQVTQFGKPVTLSCSQTLNHNVMYWYQQKSSQAPKLLFHYYDKDFNNEADTPDNFQSRRPNTSFCFLDIRSPGLGDTAMYLCATSRAGQGSQPQHFGDGTRLSIL.

This clone was observed once. V usage is TRBV24-1 and J usage is TRBJ2-2; weak D call: TRBD2 (5 bases). This CDR3 region has 17 residues. V gave up 4 bases and J gave up 0 bases, with 14 bases separating them. Per germline, CDR1 KGHDR and CDR2 SFDVKD. Here the CDR3 reads CATSDPRGPTNTGELFF. The CDR3, as DNA: TGTGCCACCAGTGACCCTAGAGGGCCCACGAACACCGGGGAGCTGTTTTTT.

V and J are TRBV4-1 and TRBJ2-1; no clear D gene. Germline CDR1 MGHRA, CDR2 YSYEKL. The CDR3 contains 15 residues. The V end was cut by 4 bases, the J end by 1 base, with 11 bases between. CDR3 in DNA: TGCGCCAGCAGCCGAGGATCTTCATCCTACAATGAGCAGTTCTTC. It codes for CASSRGSSSYNEQFF.

The J gene is TRBJ1-6, the V gene TRBV18, with 8 nucleotides matching TRBD1. The trim removed 4 bases at V and 5 bases at J, leaving 7 bases unmatched. Looked up from germline, CDR1 is KGHSH and CDR2 is LQKENI. There are 16 residues in the CDR3. This CDR3 is CASSLDRVQDNSPLHF. Written as DNA, the CDR3 is TGTGCCAGCTCACTGGACAGGGTTCAAGATAATTCACCCCTCCACTTT.

J is TRBJ2-7 and V is TRBV5-4; 9 positions agree with TRBD2. The CDR3 covers 15 residues. The germline V gene encodes CDR1 SGHNT and CDR2 YYREEE (reference sequence). V shed 4 bases and J 3 bases; nucleotides not matched to a gene: 8. This chain's CDR3 is CASSGGLAGFYEQYF. CDR3 sequence (DNA): TGTGCCAGCAGCGGGGGACTAGCAGGATTCTACGAGCAGTACTTC.

The V gene is TRBV5-1, the J gene TRBJ2-3; 14 positions match TRBD2. Looked up from germline, CDR1 is SGHRS and CDR2 is YFSETQ. V was pared by 4 bases and J by 4 bases, with 8 bases of the junction left unmatched. This CDR3 is 17 amino acids long. The CDR3 DNA is TGCGCCAGCAGCGGTGGGACTAGCGGGAGCTCATCAGATACGCAGTATTTT. Translation: CASSGGTSGSSSDTQYF.

The rearrangement uses TRBV6-5 and TRBJ2-1, with D maybe TRBD1 (6 bases). CDR1 and CDR2 from the germline V gene are MNHEY and SVGAGI. This CDR3 comprises 15 residues. The germline V and J ends were trimmed by 6 bases and 7 bases, with 19 bases remaining between them. The CDR3 sequence: CASRSRTVDWNEQFF. CDR3 DNA: TGTGCCAGCAGGAGTAGGACAGTTGACTGGAATGAGCAGTTCTTC.

The chain is built from TRBV19 and TRBJ1-2; 7 bases align to TRBD1. Trimming removed 8 bases from V and 6 bases from J; junction bases left unmatched: 9. The CDR3 is 13 amino acids. Germline V gives CDR1 LNHDA, CDR2 SQIVND (reference sequence). The CDR3 loop is CASVVGGGNGYTF. The CDR3 region has the DNA TGTGCCAGTGTGGTTGGAGGGGGCAATGGCTACACCTTC.

The chain links TRBV9 to TRBJ2-1; 10 bases are a match to TRBD2. From germline, CDR1 is SGDLS and CDR2 YYNGEE. This CDR3 has 15 residues. V shed 4 bases, J shed 0 bases, and the junction held 1 base outside the gene matches. DNA for the CDR3: TGTGCCAGCAGCCCTAGCGGGAGCTCCTACAATGAGCAGTTCTTC. Translating gives CASSPSGSSYNEQFF.

The genes are TRBV18 and TRBJ1-2; 7 bases match TRBD1. The germline V gene has CDR1 KGHSH and CDR2 LQKENI. The CDR3 is made up of 14 amino acids. The V segment lost 4 bases and the J segment 3 bases; nucleotides outside the gene matches: 5. CDR3 in amino acids: CASSQQGPDYGYTF. DNA of the CDR3: TGTGCCAGCTCACAACAGGGGCCCGACTATGGCTACACCTTC.

V usage is TRBV4-2 and J usage is TRBJ2-7, with TRBD1 matching 9 bases. This CDR3 region has 19 residues. After removal of 1 base from V and 3 bases from J, the junction contained 16 bases not matched to a gene. Germline assignment: CDR1 LGHNA and CDR2 YNFKEQ. The CDR3 region is CASSQGPNNRGQTLYEQYF. CDR3 sequence (DNA): TGTGCCAGCAGCCAAGGCCCAAATAACAGGGGGCAAACCCTCTACGAGCAGTACTTC.

The V gene is TRBV3-1 (or the pseudogene TRBV3-2), the J gene TRBJ1-2; TRBD1 is a possible D gene (6 bases). This CDR3 region has 13 residues. CDR1 and CDR2 (germline): LGHDT, YNNKEL (reference sequence). The ends were cut back, 4 bases at V and 5 bases at J, with 11 bases in the middle. CDR3 sequence reads: CASSPAQGYGYTF. CDR3 coding DNA: TGTGCCAGCAGCCCGGCCCAGGGGTATGGCTACACCTTC.

V and J are TRBV28 and TRBJ2-2; D is unclear. V lost 1 base and J 7 bases, leaving 16 bases between the germline ends. CDR1 and CDR2 from the germline V gene are MDHEN and SYDVKM. This CDR3 contains 16 residues. CDR3 in DNA: TGTGCCAGCAGTTTATTGGCAGCTTGGTACAACGGGGAGCTGTTTTTT. This gives the protein CASSLLAAWYNGELFF.

The rearrangement links TRBV16 to TRBJ1-5; D is ambiguous. The CDR3 is 13 amino acids. Germline V lookup: CDR1 KGHSY, CDR2 FQNENV. V was pared by 3 bases and J by 5 bases, with 8 bases between. CDR3 residues: CASSQEDDQPQHF. The CDR3 DNA follows: TGTGCCAGCAGCCAGGAGGACGATCAGCCCCAGCATTTT.

V is TRBV18 and J is TRBJ2-7, with a tentative D call TRBD1 (5 bases). The CDR3 totals 15 residues. In germline, CDR1 is KGHSH, CDR2 LQKENI. V lost 3 bases to trimming and J lost 0 bases, with 12 bases between them. CDR3 bases: TGTGCCAGCTCACCCCCAGGGCCCTTCTCCTACGAGCAGTACTTC. This translates into CASSPPGPFSYEQYF.

The rearrangement uses TRBV5-1 and TRBJ2-7; weak D call: TRBD2 (6 bases). Trimming shortened V by 5 bases and J by 6 bases, and 12 bases separated the two germline ends. Germline loops: CDR1 SGHRS, CDR2 YFSETQ. The CDR3 consists of 12 residues. The CDR3 is CASRGQEGEQYF. In DNA, the CDR3 is TGCGCCAGCAGGGGGCAGGAGGGCGAGCAGTACTTC.

The chain combines TRBV28 with TRBJ2-7; D unclear. This CDR3 is built from 13 residues. Per the germline V gene, CDR1 is MDHEN and CDR2 is SYDVKM. V was shortened by 7 bases and J by 3 bases, with 13 bases between the two germline ends. The CDR3 bases are TGTGCCAGCAAATTAACTGGGGTCTACGAGCAGTACTTC. Residues: CASKLTGVYEQYF.

The rearrangement uses TRBV3-1 (or the pseudogene TRBV3-2) and TRBJ1-1; D remains ambiguous. Germline V gene data show CDR1 as LGHDT and CDR2 as YNNKEL (reference sequence). The CDR3 has 12 residues. The germline V and J ends were trimmed by 6 bases and 5 bases, with 10 bases remaining between them. CDR3 sequence (DNA): TGTGCCAGCAGTCAAAGTGGGACTGAAGCTTTCTTT. Translating gives CASSQSGTEAFF.

The gene calls are TRBV28 and TRBJ1-4; D not certain. Deletions cut 3 bases from V and 4 bases from J, with 9 bases between. The CDR3 is 14 amino acids. Germline lookup yields CDR1 MDHEN and CDR2 SYDVKM. In nucleotides, the CDR3 is TGTGCCAGCAGTTTTACCTCAAGTAATGAAAAACTGTTTTTT. It specifies CASSFTSSNEKLFF.

The CDR3 reads CATSDGQGGKQPQHF. CDR3 nucleotide sequence: TGTGCCACCAGTGATGGACAGGGAGGGAAACAGCCCCAGCATTTT. This chain connects TRBV24-1 to TRBJ1-5; 8 bases agree with TRBD1. Unmatched junction bases numbered 7, after V lost 3 bases and J lost 7 bases. Germline V gene data show CDR1 as KGHDR and CDR2 as SFDVKD. The CDR3 consists of 15 residues.

This clone was detected once. The CDR3 DNA follows: TGTGCCAGTAGTATCCCACCGGGAGGGGTTGGTTCACCCCTCCACTTT. Residues: CASSIPPGGVGSPLHF. The chain joins TRBV19 to TRBJ1-6; D may be TRBD1 (5 bases). CDR3 length: 16 residues. Trimming stripped 3 bases from V and 9 bases from J, with 18 bases between. Germline V gives CDR1 LNHDA, CDR2 SQIVND (reference sequence).

The V call is TRBV9, the J call TRBJ2-5; no reliable D call. Germline V gives CDR1 SGDLS, CDR2 YYNGEE. V lost 1 base and J 4 bases, leaving 14 bases between the germline ends. There are 15 residues in the CDR3. As DNA, the CDR3 is TGTGCCAGCAGCGTATCCACCTTCGGCACAGAGACCCAGTACTTC. This translates into CASSVSTFGTETQYF.

The chain employs TRBV6-6 and TRBJ2-1; D assignment may be TRBD1 or TRBD2 (6 bases each). Germline lookup yields CDR1 MNHNY and CDR2 SVGAGI (reference sequence). Trimming cost V 7 bases and J 4 bases, with 17 bases left between them. The CDR3 spans 15 residues. The CDR3 DNA sequence: TGTGCCAGCACTCCTAGGGGGGAGATGTACAATGAGCAGTTCTTC. Encoded protein: CASTPRGEMYNEQFF.

The CDR3 DNA is TGTGCCAGCAGTGAGAAGCGGGGACAAGAGACCCAGTACTTC. This gives the protein CASSEKRGQETQYF. The chain recombines TRBV2 with TRBJ2-5; 7 bases are a match to TRBD2. CDR1 is SNHLY and CDR2 is FYNNEI in the germline V gene. The CDR3 has 14 amino acids. J lost 2 bases, V lost 3 bases, and 3 bases had no gene match.

This clone was seen a few times. The V call is TRBV5-1, the J call TRBJ2-5, with D possibly being TRBD1 (5 bases). Germline V CDR1 and CDR2: SGHRS, YFSETQ. This CDR3 has 13 residues. The germline V and J ends were trimmed by 4 bases and 5 bases, with 12 bases remaining between them. CDR3 coding DNA: TGCGCCAGCAGCACGGAGTACAGGGAGACCCAGTACTTC. Amino acid sequence: CASSTEYRETQYF.

There are a few counts of this clone. V and J are TRBV5-1 and TRBJ1-1; maybe TRBD1 (5 bases). The CDR3 is 11 residues long. Germline V gene sequence: CDR1 SGHRS, CDR2 YFSETQ. Deletions cut 5 bases from V and 6 bases from J, with 8 bases between. The CDR3 DNA reads as TGCGCCAGCAGAAGGGGCGCTGAAGCTTTCTTT. Translating gives CASRRGAEAFF.

This rearrangement joins TRBV5-1 to TRBJ1-2, with D possibly matching TRBD1 (6 bases). This CDR3 is built from 13 residues. Germline lookup yields CDR1 SGHRS and CDR2 YFSETQ. V lost 4 bases, J lost 6 bases, and 13 bases lay in between. The CDR3 is CASSPPQGNGYTF. CDR3 in DNA: TGCGCCAGCAGCCCCCCACAGGGTAATGGCTACACCTTC.